The 20 T cell receptor beta chains given below trace back to one sample, sequenced in a study of CD8 T cells in Susac syndrome. Random hexamers primed reverse transcription of roughly 0.5 to 1 ug RNA. TCRdb itself ran the immunoSEQ multiplex PCR reads through MiXCR, one entry per CDR3 protein. The data show 300,000 or so distinct CDR3 sequences, 92% seen once. The source material was CD4+ T cells from PBMCs. Source of these receptors: a human donor with multiple sclerosis.

The J gene is TRBJ2-5, the V gene TRBV7-9; D might be TRBD1 (5 bases). The CDR3 runs to 17 residues. Germline CDR1 reads SEHNR; CDR2 reads FQNEAQ (reference sequence). Trimming stripped 2 bases from V and 1 base from J, with 17 bases between. CDR3 residues: CASSLIRTSLLQETQYF. CDR3 in DNA: TGTGCCAGCAGCTTAATCCGGACATCCCTCCTCCAAGAGACCCAGTACTTC.

V is TRBV15 and J is TRBJ2-1; maybe TRBD2 (5 bases). Germline CDR1 LNHNV, CDR2 YYDKDF (reference sequence). The CDR3 runs to 14 residues. V lost 1 base and J lost 5, with 9 bases in between. The CDR3 is CATSRGGVNNEQFF. In DNA, the CDR3 is TGTGCCACCAGCAGAGGGGGAGTGAACAATGAGCAGTTCTTC.

The DNA for the CDR3 is TGTGCCACCCGGACTAGCGCTATTTGGGGGCAGTACTTC. Protein: CATRTSAIWGQYF. The chain links TRBV6-2 or TRBV6-3 to TRBJ2-7; 9 nucleotides align to TRBD2. The germline V gene encodes CDR1 MNHEY and CDR2 SVGEGT. The J segment lost 9 bases and the V segment lost 10 bases, leaving 13 bases of the junction unmatched. CDR3 length equals 13 residues.

This rearrangement joins TRBV18 to TRBJ2-7; TRBD1 is a possible D gene (6 bases). Germline values: CDR1 KGHSH, CDR2 LQKENI. This CDR3 spans 16 amino acids. V lost 3 bases and J lost 6, with 21 bases in between. The DNA of the CDR3 is TGTGCCAGCTCACCCCGGCAGGGACATAGTACGGTCGAGCAGTACTTC. Translation gives CASSPRQGHSTVEQYF.

The V and J genes are TRBV13 and TRBJ2-1; 7 nucleotides align to TRBD2. The V and J ends lost 2 bases and 0 bases, in that order; junction bases with no gene match: 10. This CDR3 is built from 18 residues. The V gene's germline CDR1 is PRHDT and CDR2 FYEKMQ (reference sequence). The CDR3 loop reads CASSLSAGVRSSYNEQFF. CDR3 DNA: TGTGCCAGCAGCTTATCCGCGGGAGTCCGGAGCTCCTACAATGAGCAGTTCTTC.

The rearrangement uses TRBV19 and TRBJ2-7; 7 bases match TRBD1. Trimming at V came to 4 bases and at J to 4 bases, leaving 10 bases not matched to a gene. Per germline, CDR1 LNHDA and CDR2 SQIVND (reference sequence). The CDR3 sequence is 15 residues long. In DNA form, the CDR3 reads TGTGCCAGTAGTACGTACAGGGGAAAGCCTTACGAGCAGTACTTC. This gives the protein CASSTYRGKPYEQYF.

This sequence joins TRBV7-2 and TRBJ1-5; maybe TRBD1 (5 bases). The CDR3 consists of 14 residues. From germline, CDR1 is SGHTA and CDR2 FQGNSA. The V end lost 5 bases, the J end lost 5 bases, and 13 bases lay between the germline ends. CDR3 sequence reads: CASSTPGLHQPQHF. The CDR3 DNA reads as TGTGCCAGCAGCACCCCGGGACTCCATCAGCCCCAGCATTTT.

This clonotype has a single count. The chain has TRBV30 and TRBJ2-3, with TRBD2 matching over 10 bases. The V gene end was trimmed by 5 bases and the J gene end by 2 bases; junction bases not matched to a gene: 4. This CDR3 has 14 amino acids. Germline loops: CDR1 GTSNPN, CDR2 SVGIG (reference sequence). The CDR3 coding sequence is TGTGCCTGGGAAACTAGCGGGACCACAGATACGCAGTATTTT. Protein sequence: CAWETSGTTDTQYF.

The chain joins TRBV5-6 to TRBJ1-1, with TRBD1 identical over 8 bases. This CDR3 comprises 14 residues. Germline V gene data show CDR1 as SGHDT and CDR2 as YYEEEE. V dropped 4 bases and J dropped 3; count of bases not matched to a gene: 5. The CDR3: CASSIRGLDTEAFF. DNA for the CDR3: TGTGCCAGCAGCATCAGGGGGCTGGACACTGAAGCTTTCTTT. Looking up the rest from reference TRBV5-6 and TRBJ1-1 gives the full variable domain: DAGVTQSPTHLIKTRGQQVTLRCSPKSGHDTVSWYQQALGQGPQFIFQYYEEEERQRGNFPDRFSGHQFPNYSSELNVNALLLGDSALYLCASSIRGLDTEAFFGQGTRLTVV.

The rearrangement joins TRBV11-2 to TRBJ1-2; D not resolved. Trimming cost V 1 base and J 4 bases, with 13 bases left between them. CDR1 and CDR2 from the germline V gene are SGHAT and FQNNGV. The CDR3 runs to 15 residues. CDR3 nucleotide sequence: TGTGCCAGCAGCTTAGTCGCAGCCGAAACCTATGGCTACACCTTC. Protein sequence: CASSLVAAETYGYTF. Complete variable domain (other parts from reference TRBV11-2 and TRBJ1-2): EAGVAQSPRYKIIEKRQSVAFWCNPISGHATLYWYQQILGQGPKLLIQFQNNGVVDDSQLPKDRFSAERLKGVDSTLKIQPAKLEDSAVYLCASSLVAAETYGYTFGSGTRLTVV.

The rearrangement joins TRBV3-1 to TRBJ1-1; no clear D. V gave up 1 base and J gave up 4 bases, with 10 bases separating them. Germline V gene data show CDR1 as LGHDT and CDR2 as YNNKEL (reference sequence). The CDR3 runs to 14 residues. CDR3 bases: TGTGCCAGCAGCCAAGGATTGAGCGGCACTGAAGCTTTCTTT. The encoded protein is CASSQGLSGTEAFF.

DNA of the CDR3: TGCAGTGCTAGCCAGGGGACAGGCCGCGGCTACACCTTC. It codes for CSASQGTGRGYTF. The genes are TRBV20-1 and TRBJ1-2, with 8 bases aligning to TRBD1. The CDR3 has 13 residues. CDR1 is DFQATT, CDR2 SNEGSKA, per germline (reference sequence). The J segment lost 8 bases and the V segment lost 3 bases, leaving 8 bases of the junction unmatched.

The chain has TRBV29-1 and TRBJ2-1; 7 nucleotides line up with TRBD2. CDR3 length: 12 residues. The germline V gene has CDR1 SQVTM and CDR2 ANQGSEA. The V gene end was trimmed by 7 bases and the J gene end by 15 bases; junction bases not matched to a gene: 15. The CDR3 nucleotides are TGCAGCGGCGAGATTAGCGGGCTTCCGACGTTCTTC. Translated: CSGEISGLPTFF.

The chain couples TRBV28 to TRBJ2-3, with 8 bases aligning to TRBD2. Germline values: CDR1 MDHEN, CDR2 SYDVKM. The CDR3 runs 16 residues. The V and J ends lost 4 bases and 1 base, in that order; junction bases with no gene match: 7. Here the CDR3 DNA reads TGTGCCAGCAGTTACCAGCGGGGGCGGCGCACAGATACGCAGTATTTT. Protein sequence: CASSYQRGRRTDTQYF.

The chain has TRBV20-1 and TRBJ2-1; 14 bases fit TRBD2. CDR1 is DFQATT and CDR2 is SNEGSKA in the germline V gene (reference sequence). J lost 9 bases, V lost 1 base, and 2 bases had no gene match. CDR3 size: 14 residues. In nucleotides, the CDR3 is TGCAGTGCTAGAGGACTAGCGGGAGGGGGTGAGCAGTTCTTC. Protein sequence: CSARGLAGGGEQFF.

This chain links TRBV4-3 with TRBJ2-7; D is possibly TRBD1 (6 bases). This CDR3 has 15 amino acids. V dropped 3 bases and J dropped 0 bases, with 12 bases sitting between them. Germline V CDR1 and CDR2: LGHNA, YSLEER. As DNA, the CDR3 is TGCGCCAGCAGCCACCTCCGGGACAACTCCTACGAGCAGTACTTC. Protein: CASSHLRDNSYEQYF.

The chain joins TRBV7-8 to TRBJ2-1; TRBD1 matches at 7 bases. V was clipped by 1 base and J by 4 bases; unmatched bases: 4. Germline V gene lookup returns CDR1 SGHVS and CDR2 FQNEAQ. The CDR3 is 15 residues long. CDR3 sequence reads: CASSLEGALYNEQFF. The CDR3 bases are TGTGCCAGCAGCTTAGAGGGGGCACTTTACAATGAGCAGTTCTTC.

The chain is built from TRBV23-1 and TRBJ2-1, with 11 bases that match TRBD2. TRBV23-1 is labeled an ORF, and its function is uncertain. V gave up 10 bases and J gave up 5 bases; unmatched junction bases: 13. This CDR3 has 16 residues. The CDR3 protein is CATDKPLAGEDNEQFF. DNA of the CDR3: TGCGCCACCGATAAACCACTAGCGGGAGAGGACAATGAGCAGTTCTTC.

The chain has TRBV20-1 and TRBJ2-5; 8 bases line up with TRBD2. Trimming took 1 base from V and 13 from J; bases not matched to a gene: 8. CDR1 and CDR2 (germline): DFQATT, SNEGSKA (reference sequence). The CDR3 runs to 12 residues. CDR3 in DNA: TGCAGTGCTAGAGGGACCGGGACTAGTCCGTACTTC. This codes for CSARGTGTSPYF.

The gene calls are TRBV6-5 and TRBJ1-1, with TRBD1 identical over 9 bases. V lost 6 bases to trimming and J lost 2 bases; unmatched junction nucleotides: 4. Germline CDR1 reads MNHEY; CDR2 reads SVGAGI. This CDR3 has 14 residues. CDR3 coding DNA: TGTGCCAGCAGACCGACAGGGGGAAACACTGAAGCTTTCTTT. Its translation is CASRPTGGNTEAFF.